The 29 T cell receptor beta chains reported below all come from one sample, sequenced in a study of control samples from healthy donors and cancer patients (TCRdb year 2020). Library preparation employed the immunoSEQ multiplex PCR assay. TCRdb took over this immuneACCESS table, retaining in-frame rearrangements with V and J assigned. Such tables are incomplete; in checked studies, under half of the missing clones stem from an unresolved V gene, and the remainder is unexplained. Present in this sample are 100,000 or so clones, roughly 85% of which were seen just once. The top ten clones comprise roughly 13% of the sample. Material: blood. The source is a woman between 50 and 59 years old in good health.

The chain has TRBV27 and TRBJ2-1; 8 nucleotides align to TRBD2. Germline-derived CDR1 and CDR2 are MNHEY and SMNVEV (reference sequence). This CDR3 is 16 amino acids long. V lost 5 bases and J lost 5; bases outside the gene matches: 11. Written as DNA, the CDR3 is TGTGCCAGCAGTCCCCGGGGGGGTGCCTTACACAATGAGCAGTTCTTC. Translated, it gives CASSPRGGALHNEQFF.

The chain is built from TRBV18 and TRBJ1-5; tentative D call: TRBD1 (6 bases). Deletions cut 5 bases from V and 11 bases from J, with 25 bases between. The germline CDR1 and CDR2 sequences are KGHSH and LQKENI. The CDR3 sequence is 16 residues long. The CDR3 here is CASSRSGAAERTAQHF. CDR3 bases: TGTGCCAGCTCAAGATCAGGGGCCGCTGAGAGAACGGCCCAGCATTTT.

This clone appeared a few times. This chain connects TRBV11-2 to TRBJ1-2; the D is unclear. V was clipped by 0 bases and J by 4 bases, with 12 bases between them. The CDR3 runs to 15 residues. Per the germline V gene, CDR1 is SGHAT and CDR2 is FQNNGV. This CDR3 reads CASSLEPLARYGYTF. The CDR3 nucleotides read TGTGCCAGCAGCTTAGAACCGTTGGCCCGCTATGGCTACACCTTC.

CDR3: CASSLANRGGEKLFF. CDR3 nucleotides: TGCGCCAGCAGCTTGGCGAACAGGGGCGGAGAAAAACTGTTTTTT. The rearrangement joins TRBV5-1 to TRBJ1-4; 7 bases align to TRBD1. The CDR3 spans 15 residues. Germline CDR1 reads SGHRS; CDR2 reads YFSETQ. J gave up 8 bases and V 0 bases, and 7 bases lay outside the gene matches.

This chain joins TRBV25-1 and TRBJ2-2; D not certain. Between the trimmed V and J ends, which lost 1 base and 4 bases, there was a span of 7 bases. Per the germline V gene, CDR1 is MGHDK and CDR2 is SYGVNS. This CDR3 comprises 14 residues. The chain's CDR3 is CASSEWAPTGELFF. The CDR3 DNA reads TGTGCCAGCAGTGAATGGGCCCCCACCGGGGAGCTGTTTTTT.

V gene TRBV28 combines with J gene TRBJ2-7, with 8 bases identical to TRBD1. Germline CDR1 is MDHEN and CDR2 is SYDVKM. The junction had 12 bases not matched to a gene; V was cut back by 9 bases and J by 5 bases. This CDR3 has 14 amino acids. The CDR3 nucleotides read TGTGCCAGTACCACTCCGGACAGGGATCACGAGCAGTACTTC. The encoded protein is CASTTPDRDHEQYF.

The genes are TRBV15 and TRBJ1-4, with D perhaps matching TRBD1 (5 bases). Between the trimmed V and J ends, which lost 0 bases and 3 bases, there was a span of 11 bases. CDR3 length equals 16 residues. Germline CDR1 and CDR2: LNHNV and YYDKDF (reference sequence). Written as DNA, the CDR3 is TGTGCCACCAGCAGAGATGGGACTTTTCCTAATGAAAAACTGTTTTTT. This translates into CATSRDGTFPNEKLFF.

The chain employs TRBV7-2 and TRBJ1-5; D may be TRBD1 (6 bases). The CDR3 covers 15 residues. The germline V and J ends were trimmed by 5 bases and 2 bases, with 13 bases remaining between them. Looked up from germline, CDR1 is SGHTA and CDR2 is FQGNSA. DNA of the CDR3: TGTGCCAGCAGCCTACAGGGCTCTGGCAATCAGCCCCAGCATTTT. Amino acids: CASSLQGSGNQPQHF.

The chain combines TRBV10-3 with TRBJ2-5; 8 bases map to TRBD2. This CDR3 region has 14 residues. In germline, CDR1 is ENHRY, CDR2 SYGVKD. V lost 7 bases, J lost 2 bases, and 6 bases stayed unmatched. For the CDR3, the DNA is TGTGCCATCACGGCGGGGGGTAATCAAGAGACCCAGTACTTC. Protein product: CAITAGGNQETQYF.

This sequence joins TRBV6-1 and TRBJ2-2; TRBD1 might be the D (6 bases). Deletions cut 3 bases from V and 1 base from J, with 9 bases between. CDR3 length equals 15 residues. The V gene's germline CDR1 is MNHNS and CDR2 SASEGT. CDR3 amino acids: CASSDGTRNTGELFF. The CDR3, as DNA: TGTGCCAGCAGTGACGGGACACGGAACACCGGGGAGCTGTTTTTT.

This clone was counted many times. The chain employs TRBV3-1 (or the pseudogene TRBV3-2) and TRBJ2-7; D unresolved. V lost 1 base to trimming and J lost 6 bases, with 7 bases between them. Germline CDR1 is LGHDT and CDR2 is YNNKEL (reference sequence). The length of the CDR3 is 12 residues. DNA for the CDR3: TGTGCCAGCAGCCAAGCAGAGTCCGAGCAGTACTTC. This translates into CASSQAESEQYF.

The chain joins TRBV5-1 to TRBJ2-1, with 14 bases aligning to TRBD2. This CDR3 spans 16 amino acids. Looked up from germline, CDR1 is SGHRS and CDR2 is YFSETQ. V lost 0 bases, J lost 8 bases, and 4 bases stayed unmatched. For the CDR3, the DNA is TGCGCCAGCAGCTTGGTCGGGACTAGCGGGGGCGATGAGCAGTTCTTC. Its protein is CASSLVGTSGGDEQFF.

This sequence joins TRBV15 and TRBJ1-4; D unresolved. This CDR3 comprises 17 residues. Trimming pared 3 bases from V and 8 bases from J, leaving 22 bases between. Germline loops: CDR1 LNHNV, CDR2 YYDKDF (reference sequence). CDR3 nucleotide sequence: TGTGCCACCAGCAGGGGCGGTCCTGTGACAACCGCCGAAAAACTGTTTTTT. Amino acid sequence: CATSRGGPVTTAEKLFF.

The chain recombines TRBV5-5 with TRBJ1-1, with a possible D match to TRBD1 (6 bases). Germline CDR1 SGHKS, CDR2 YYEKEE (reference sequence). V lost 4 bases and J lost 3, with 19 bases in between. CDR3 length: 16 amino acids. CDR3 protein: CASSMLTGIPYTEAFF. The CDR3 DNA reads as TGTGCCAGCAGCATGCTAACAGGGATACCTTACACTGAAGCTTTCTTT.

This chain connects TRBV6-5 to TRBJ1-3; no definite D call. CDR3 size: 14 residues. The V end was cut by 6 bases, the J end by 4 bases, with 13 bases between. Germline lookup yields CDR1 MNHEY and CDR2 SVGAGI. CDR3 coding DNA: TGTGCCAGCAGGCCAGGCTCCCCGGGAAACACCATATATTTT. Its protein product is CASRPGSPGNTIYF.

The V and J genes are TRBV19 and TRBJ2-3, with D unresolved. Trimming shortened V by 5 bases and J by 3 bases, and 6 bases separated the two germline ends. From germline, CDR1 is LNHDA and CDR2 SQIVND (reference sequence). CDR3 size: 12 residues. The CDR3 loop is CASSLGTDTQYF. DNA for the CDR3: TGTGCCAGTAGTCTTGGAACAGATACGCAGTATTTT.

The gene calls are TRBV18 and TRBJ2-1, with 10 bases fitting TRBD2. V gave up 3 bases and J gave up 6 bases; unmatched junction bases: 5. Germline V lookup: CDR1 KGHSH, CDR2 LQKENI. This CDR3 contains 15 residues. The CDR3 DNA is TGTGCCAGCTCACCTACCTGGACTAGCGGCAATGAGCAGTTCTTC. This translates into CASSPTWTSGNEQFF.

The rearrangement joins TRBV4-2 to TRBJ2-3; 10 bases agree with TRBD2. This CDR3 contains 17 residues. CDR1 and CDR2 (germline): LGHNA, YNFKEQ. J was trimmed by 1 base and V by 1 base; bases with no gene match: 5. The CDR3 DNA reads as TGTGCCAGCAGCCAAGGGACTAGCGGAGAGCGCACAGATACGCAGTATTTT. Residues: CASSQGTSGERTDTQYF.

The chain is built from TRBV18 and TRBJ2-7, with 8 bases lining up with TRBD1. V was clipped by 4 bases and J by 6 bases; unmatched bases: 14. The CDR3 runs 16 residues. Germline loops: CDR1 KGHSH, CDR2 LQKENI. The CDR3 DNA sequence: TGTGCCAGCTCACTAACCCAGGATTCAGGGACAGGCGAGCAGTACTTC. Translated, it gives CASSLTQDSGTGEQYF.

The V and J genes are TRBV5-1 and TRBJ2-7, with D hard to call. This CDR3 region has 13 residues. V shed 0 bases and J shed 2 bases, with 6 bases lying between them. Germline values: CDR1 SGHRS, CDR2 YFSETQ. The CDR3 bases are TGCGCCAGCAGCTTGGACGGAGCCTACGAGCAGTACTTC. Its protein product is CASSLDGAYEQYF.

The J gene is TRBJ1-1, the V gene TRBV4-3; D is uncertain. V lost 2 bases to trimming and J lost 0 bases, with 10 bases between them. CDR3 length: 15 residues. Germline CDR1 is LGHNA and CDR2 is YSLEER. The CDR3 region is CASSQQFPLNTEAFF. CDR3 coding DNA: TGCGCCAGCAGCCAACAATTCCCTCTGAACACTGAAGCTTTCTTT.

The CDR3 DNA is TGTGCCAGCAGCTTATATCCGGGGTCCACTGAAGCTTTCTTT. It yields the protein CASSLYPGSTEAFF. V gene TRBV7-3 combines with J gene TRBJ1-1; D gene uncertain. The CDR3 extends over 14 amino acids. CDR1 SGHTA and CDR2 FQGTGA come from the germline V gene. V was clipped by 2 bases and J by 4 bases, with 11 bases between them.

This clone appeared a single time. J is TRBJ2-1 and V is TRBV12-3 or TRBV12-4; perhaps TRBD1 as D (6 bases). The ends were cut back, 4 bases at V and 4 bases at J, with 8 bases in the middle. CDR3 size: 13 residues. The chain's CDR3 is CASSYREYNEQFF. Written as DNA, the CDR3 is TGTGCCAGCAGTTACAGGGAATACAATGAGCAGTTCTTC.

This chain connects TRBV19 to TRBJ2-5, with 10 bases aligning to TRBD2. The CDR3 length is 15 residues. Germline V gives CDR1 LNHDA, CDR2 SQIVND (reference sequence). The trim removed 3 bases at V and 3 bases at J, leaving 4 bases unmatched. The chain's CDR3 is CASSIRTSGKETQYF. The DNA for the CDR3 is TGTGCCAGTAGTATTCGAACTAGCGGGAAAGAGACCCAGTACTTC. Drawing the rest from reference TRBV19 and TRBJ2-5, the complete variable domain is DGGITQSPKYLFRKEGQNVTLSCEQNLNHDAMYWYRQDPGQGLRLIYYSQIVNDFQKGDIAEGYSVSREKKESFPLTVTSAQKNPTAFYLCASSIRTSGKETQYFGPGTRLLVL.

CDR3 bases: TGTGCCAGCAGTGACGGGACAGGGTACTCACCCCTCCACTTT. Its translation: CASSDGTGYSPLHF. V is TRBV2 and J is TRBJ1-6, with 9 bases identical to TRBD1. CDR1 is SNHLY and CDR2 is FYNNEI in the germline V gene. The CDR3 runs to 14 residues. The ends lost 3 bases at V and 10 bases at J; junction bases unmatched: 4.

The rearrangement uses TRBV19 and TRBJ2-2; no clear D gene. The CDR3 consists of 14 residues. CDR1 is LNHDA, CDR2 SQIVND, per germline (reference sequence). Trimming removed 7 bases from V and 0 bases from J, with 9 bases in between. CDR3 in amino acids: CASTELANTGELFF. As DNA, the CDR3 is TGTGCCAGTACGGAGCTTGCGAACACCGGGGAGCTGTTTTTT. Filled out from reference TRBV19 and TRBJ2-2, the complete variable domain reads DGGITQSPKYLFRKEGQNVTLSCEQNLNHDAMYWYRQDPGQGLRLIYYSQIVNDFQKGDIAEGYSVSREKKESFPLTVTSAQKNPTAFYLCASTELANTGELFFGEGSRLTVL.

The chain joins TRBV9 to TRBJ1-4; D gene uncertain. Germline V gene data show CDR1 as SGDLS and CDR2 as YYNGEE. The CDR3 extends over 16 amino acids. Trimming removed 4 bases from V and 0 bases from J, with 13 bases in between. In DNA, the CDR3 is TGTGCCAGCAGCCCCAGACATTACCCAACTAATGAAAAACTGTTTTTT. As protein: CASSPRHYPTNEKLFF.

This clone was seen a few times. The rearrangement links TRBV10-2 to TRBJ2-7; 7 positions agree with TRBD1. Germline V CDR1 and CDR2: WSHSY, SAAADI. This CDR3 has 15 residues. V shed 3 bases and J 3 bases; nucleotides not matched to a gene: 8. As DNA, the CDR3 is TGCGCCAGCAGTGATGTGGGGACAGCCAACTACGAGCAGTACTTC. Protein: CASSDVGTANYEQYF.

This clone was counted a single time. V is TRBV19 and J is TRBJ2-1; 9 positions match TRBD1. CDR3 length: 15 amino acids. The V gene's germline CDR1 is LNHDA and CDR2 SQIVND (reference sequence). V trimming: 3 bases; J trimming: 3 bases; junction bases outside the gene matches: 3. The CDR3 DNA sequence: TGTGCCAGTAGTATCCCGGGACAGGGCTACAATGAGCAGTTCTTC. Translating it yields CASSIPGQGYNEQFF.